The rows below give T cell receptor beta chains drawn from one sample of a study of regulatory T cells in long-lasting Graves disease. TCRdb re-analysed the multiplex PCR reads in MiXCR, keeping a single row per CDR3 protein. The sample yields over 300,000 distinct CDR3 sequences, around 20% seen once. The starting material was peripheral blood mononuclear cells (PBMCs), obtained when the disease was refractory, from a patient treated with antithyroid drugs. These receptors were taken from a female donor with Graves disease. The CDR3 runs from the conserved cysteine through the conserved F or W. The D gene is left open where the match is weak. Only part of the rows carry a size: once, few, many, or a class if the clone is expanded.

TRBD1	TRBV3-1	TRBJ2-2	-	TGTGCCAGCACCCCGGGGGACAGGGGAGCTTTTTACACCGGGGAGCTGTTTTTT	CASTPGDRGAFYTGELFF
TRBD2	TRBV11-2	TRBJ2-7	-	TGTGCCAGCAGCTTAGGGAGGGGGGCTAGCGGGAGCCTCGAGCAGTACTTC	CASSLGRGASGSLEQYF
-	TRBV6-2/TRBV6-3	TRBJ2-2	-	TGTGCCAGCAGTTCCCCACAGACCGGGGAGCTGTTTTTT	CASSSPQTGELFF
-	TRBV6-5	TRBJ2-7	-	TGTGCCAGCAGTTACGACCCGTTACAGCCCTCCTACGAGCAGTACTTC	CASSYDPLQPSYEQYF
TRBD1	TRBV7-6	TRBJ2-5	many	TGTGCCAGCAGCAACAGGGGGCGGGAGACCCAGTACTTC	CASSNRGRETQYF
TRBD2	TRBV7-8	TRBJ2-1	few	TGTGCCAGCAGCCCAAATCCCGGGACTAGCGGGAGGAGGGGCCAGTTCTTC	CASSPNPGTSGRRGQFF
TRBD2	TRBV7-9	TRBJ2-2	-	TGTGCCAGCAGCGTAATCCCCTTTCGGATTGCGGGGGGGGCGAACACCGGGGAGCTGTTTTTT	CASSVIPFRIAGGANTGELFF
TRBD2	TRBV11-2	TRBJ2-3	once	TGTGCCAGCAGCTATACCCTTCGGGGGGGGAGCACAGATACGCAGTATTTT	CASSYTLRGGSTDTQYF
-	TRBV20-1	TRBJ1-2	many	TGCAGTGCCCAACCCGACGGAAACTATGGCTACACCTTC	CSAQPDGNYGYTF
TRBD1	TRBV20-1	TRBJ2-5	many	TGCAGTGCCGGGACAGCACAAGAGACCCAGTACTTC	CSAGTAQETQYF
-	TRBV18	TRBJ1-5	-	TGTGCCAGCTCACGGGACATTCTAAATCAGCCCCAGCATTTT	CASSRDILNQPQHF
TRBD2	TRBV7-2	TRBJ2-7	many	TGTGCCAGCAGCTTAGGAAGGGGACTAGCGGCCTACGAGCAGTACTTC	CASSLGRGLAAYEQYF
-	TRBV4-1	TRBJ2-1	-	TGCGCCAGCAGCCAAGATCCAATATTCCTCTCCTACAATGAGCAGTTCTTC	CASSQDPIFLSYNEQFF
-	TRBV3-1	TRBJ2-7	many	TGTGCCAGCAGCCAAGTGGCAGGGGCCACCTACGAGCAGTACTTC	CASSQVAGATYEQYF
-	TRBV2	TRBJ2-6	many	TGTGCCAGCAGCAGGGTTGGGGCCAACGTCCTGACTTTC	CASSRVGANVLTF
-	TRBV5-1	TRBJ2-6	many	TGCGCCAGCAGCTTGGTCGGGACTGGGGCCAACGTCCTGACTTTC	CASSLVGTGANVLTF
TRBD1	TRBV28	TRBJ2-3	-	TGTGCCAGCAGCTCACGAGGCCCCCGGGCAGGGGGCGCAGATACGCAGTATTTT	CASSSRGPRAGGADTQYF
-	TRBV29-1	TRBJ1-2	many	TGCAGCGTTGTCAGGGATCGAGACTATGGCTACACCTTC	CSVVRDRDYGYTF
-	TRBV6-1	TRBJ2-7	-	TGTGCCAGCAGCTCCCGGGACTGCACCCTACGAGAGCAGTACTTC	CASSSRDCTLREQYF
-	TRBV28	TRBJ1-5	many	TGTGCCAGCAGTCCCCGTCGGGACCTCTATCAGCCCCAGCATTTT	CASSPRRDLYQPQHF
TRBD1	TRBV7-2	TRBJ2-7	-	TGTGCCAGCAGCTTAGTATTGGGACAGGAGTACGAGCAGTACTTC	CASSLVLGQEYEQYF
TRBD2	TRBV6-1	TRBJ2-7	few	TGTGCCAGCAGACTCGGACTAGCGGACTCCTACGAGCAGTACTTC	CASRLGLADSYEQYF
TRBD2	TRBV6-1	TRBJ2-4	many	TGTGCCAGCAGTATAGGACTAGCGGGAGAAAACATTCAGTACTTC	CASSIGLAGENIQYF
-	TRBV5-1	TRBJ1-4	many	TGCGCCAGCAGGCGGGATGCAACTAATGAAAAACTGTTTTTT	CASRRDATNEKLFF
-	TRBV10-3	TRBJ1-1	many	TGTGCCATCACCCCGGGCCTAGACACTGAAGCTTTCTTT	CAITPGLDTEAFF
-	TRBV6-5	TRBJ2-7	few	TGTGCCAGCAGTTACTCGAGTTACCTTCCTCCCGAGCAGTACTTC	CASSYSSYLPPEQYF
TRBD1	TRBV7-2	TRBJ1-2	-	TGTGCCAGCAGCTTAGGACGGAGGACAGGGGGCTACACCTTC	CASSLGRRTGGYTF
-	TRBV19	TRBJ1-3	-	TGTGCCAGTAGTATTCCCAGGGCCTCTGGAAACACCATATATTTT	CASSIPRASGNTIYF
-	TRBV11-2	TRBJ1-1	few	TGTGCCAGCAGCTTTGGTCAGGGAAGGACGAACACTGAAGCTTTCTTT	CASSFGQGRTNTEAFF
TRBD1	TRBV7-9	TRBJ2-3	-	TGTGCCAGCAGCTTAACCGGGACAGGGTCAGATACGCAGTATTTT	CASSLTGTGSDTQYF
TRBD1	TRBV19	TRBJ1-5	few	TGTGCCAGTAGTCAAGGACAGGGGCTGGTTCAGCCCCAGCATTTT	CASSQGQGLVQPQHF
TRBD1	TRBV11-1	TRBJ1-2	-	TGTGCCAGCAGCAGCCGACAGGGGCAAGATGGCTACACCTTC	CASSSRQGQDGYTF
TRBD1	TRBV29-1	TRBJ2-7	-	TGCAGCGTTGTTCAGGGGGCTAGGAATACGATCGGGCAGTACTTC	CSVVQGARNTIGQYF
TRBD1	TRBV6-1	TRBJ1-2	few	TGTGCCAGCAGGGGGACAGGGAGTAACTATGGCTACACCTTC	CASRGTGSNYGYTF
-	TRBV3-1	TRBJ1-1	-	TGTGCCAGCAGCCAAGCACAGGGGAACACTGAAGCTTTCTTT	CASSQAQGNTEAFF
TRBD1	TRBV6-1	TRBJ1-2	-	TGTGCCCGCAGCGCCGGGACAGGGGAGCTGTACACCTTC	CARSAGTGELYTF
TRBD1	TRBV12-3/TRBV12-4	TRBJ1-6	many	TGCGCCAGCAGCTTGGAGGGACAGAATAATTCACCCCTCCACTTT	CASSLEGQNNSPLHF
-	TRBV7-2	TRBJ1-2	few	TGTGCCAGCAGCTTAGAGCCTAACTATGGCTACATCTTC	CASSLEPNYGYIF
TRBD2	TRBV6-5	TRBJ2-1	-	TGTGCCAGCAGTTACGGTCCCATGGGGGGGGGACGACCCTACAATGAGCAGTTCTTC	CASSYGPMGGGRPYNEQFF
TRBD2	TRBV25-1	TRBJ2-5	-	TGTGCCAGCAGTGACCCCGGGACTAGCGGGGTTTGGGAGACCCAGTACTTC	CASSDPGTSGVWETQYF
-	TRBV11-3	TRBJ1-5	-	TGTGCCAGCGTGGACCGCACACCAGAAGATAGCAATCAGCCCCAGCATTTT	CASVDRTPEDSNQPQHF
-	TRBV7-2	TRBJ2-3	few	TGTGCCAGCAGCTTAGACAGGGACATTGATACGCAGTATTTT	CASSLDRDIDTQYF
-	TRBV12-3/TRBV12-4	TRBJ1-2	many	TGTGCCAGCAAGGCGGGACATGATATAGGCTACACCTTC	CASKAGHDIGYTF
TRBD1	TRBV11-2	TRBJ2-5	many	TGTGCCAGCAGCCGCTCAGCTCGGGACAGGTCAGAGACCCAGTACTTC	CASSRSARDRSETQYF
-	TRBV12-3/TRBV12-4	TRBJ1-2	many	TGTGCCAGCAGCAGTTGGCGGGGCGATGGGCGGCCCTTC	CASSSWRGDGRPF
-	TRBV13	TRBJ1-6	-	TGTGCCAGCAGCTCCTCTACCGGGCCGCGTTCACCCCTCCACTTT	CASSSSTGPRSPLHF